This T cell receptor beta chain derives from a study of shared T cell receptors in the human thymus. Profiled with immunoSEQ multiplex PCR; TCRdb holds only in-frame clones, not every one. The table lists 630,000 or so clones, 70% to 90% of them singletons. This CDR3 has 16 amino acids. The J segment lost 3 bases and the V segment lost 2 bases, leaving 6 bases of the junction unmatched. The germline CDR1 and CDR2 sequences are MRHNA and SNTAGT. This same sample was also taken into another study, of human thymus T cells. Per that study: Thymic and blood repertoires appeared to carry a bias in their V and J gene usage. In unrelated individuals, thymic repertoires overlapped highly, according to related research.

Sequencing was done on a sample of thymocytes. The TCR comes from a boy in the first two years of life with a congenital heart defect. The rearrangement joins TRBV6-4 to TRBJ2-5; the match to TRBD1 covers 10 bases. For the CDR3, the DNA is TGTGCCAGCAGTGACCCGGCCGGGACAGGGGAAGAGACCCAGTACTTC. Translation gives CASSDPAGTGEETQYF.